The 26 T cell receptor beta chains below were found in one sample sequenced in a study of metastatic and nonmetastatic thyroid tumors. MiXCR reprocessed the PCR reads for TCRdb. This repertoire shows 30,000 to 35,000 clones, approximately 16% found once; its top ten account for roughly 3.2%. No treatment of any kind had been given to any patient before thyroid surgery. The source material was blood. The source is a female donor with papillary thyroid cancer or a benign thyroid nodule (not recorded which). Some clones in this sample may be carry-over from other donors' samples.

The sample holds many counts of this clone. This rearrangement joins TRBV28 to TRBJ2-2, with 7 bases fitting TRBD2. Germline V gene lookup returns CDR1 MDHEN and CDR2 SYDVKM. V lost 5 bases to trimming and J lost 8 bases; unmatched junction nucleotides: 2. The CDR3 length is 12 residues. In DNA form, the CDR3 reads TGTGCCAGCAGTCTCGGGGGGGGGGAGCTGTTTTTT. This codes for CASSLGGGELFF.

J is TRBJ1-1 and V is TRBV6-1, with D uncertain. Trimming took off 7 bases at V and 3 bases at J, with 21 bases between the two ends. The CDR3 length is 16 residues. Germline-derived CDR1 and CDR2 are MNHNS and SASEGT. For the CDR3, the DNA is TGTGCCAGCACCCCCCACAAGGTAGCGTGGGACACTGAAGCTTTCTTT. This sequence encodes CASTPHKVAWDTEAFF.

This clone was detected ten times or more. This chain uses TRBV6-2 or TRBV6-3 with TRBJ2-3, with D uncertain. Trimming left V 4 bases short and J 2 bases short, with 19 bases between. The CDR3 consists of 17 residues. CDR1 is MNHEY, CDR2 SVGEGT, per germline. CDR3 sequence reads: CASSWSARTLTTDTQYF. In DNA form, the CDR3 reads TGTGCCAGCAGTTGGTCCGCTAGAACCTTAACCACAGATACGCAGTATTTT.

This clone was picked up many times. This chain links TRBV7-9 with TRBJ2-1; TRBD2 is a possible D gene (6 bases). Trimming cost V 3 bases and J 4 bases, with 10 bases left between them. The germline gives CDR1 SEHNR, CDR2 FQNEAQ (reference sequence). The CDR3 is 14 residues long. DNA of the CDR3: TGTGCCAGCAGCTTGAGTAGCGGTTACAATGAGCAGTTCTTC. Translated: CASSLSSGYNEQFF.

The V call is TRBV28, the J call TRBJ1-5; D may be TRBD1 (6 bases). Germline loops: CDR1 MDHEN, CDR2 SYDVKM. The V end was cut by 10 bases, the J end by 0 bases, with 22 bases between. The CDR3 contains 17 residues. CDR3 nucleotide sequence: TGTGCCACCGAGGGGGGGGGTGTGGGTTATAGCAATCAGCCCCAGCATTTT. Protein sequence: CATEGGGVGYSNQPQHF.

V usage is TRBV21-1 and J usage is TRBJ1-1; TRBD1, as called in the table, went unchecked against the DNA. TRBV21-1 is a documented pseudogene. The CDR3 has 21 residues. The CDR3 loop is CASSISSHSGTVELWNTEAFF. The CDR3 nucleotides read TGTGCCAGCAGCATTTCCTCTCACTCCGGGACAGTGGAACTTTGGAACACTGAAGCTTTCTTT.

This clone was counted ten times or more. This chain connects TRBV6-1 to TRBJ2-3; D gene uncertain. The CDR3 covers 12 residues. Trimming left V 8 bases short and J 6 bases short, with 12 bases between. Germline CDR1 and CDR2: MNHNS and SASEGT. The CDR3 sequence: CASGSEIDTQYF. DNA for the CDR3: TGTGCCAGCGGCTCGGAGATTGATACGCAGTATTTT.

V is TRBV7-8 and J is TRBJ1-3; 7 positions agree with TRBD1. The junction had 6 bases not matched to a gene; V was cut back by 4 bases and J by 6 bases. The length of the CDR3 is 14 residues. Germline V gives CDR1 SGHVS, CDR2 FQNEAQ. DNA for the CDR3: TGTGCCAGCAGCTACTCAGGGGGAGTAAACACCATATATTTT. Protein: CASSYSGGVNTIYF.

V is TRBV30 and J is TRBJ1-2; 9 bases align to TRBD1. The CDR3 runs to 13 residues. Germline-derived CDR1 and CDR2 are GTSNPN and SVGIG (reference sequence). J gave up 6 bases and V 7 bases, and 9 bases lay outside the gene matches. In nucleotides, the CDR3 is TGTGCCTTCGATCCGGGACAGGGACATGGCTACACCTTC. Translation gives CAFDPGQGHGYTF.

This clone was detected many times. The chain joins TRBV3-1 to TRBJ2-1, with 7 bases aligning to TRBD2. Germline V lookup: CDR1 LGHDT, CDR2 YNNKEL (reference sequence). V shed 5 bases, J shed 1 base, and the junction held 14 bases outside the gene matches. CDR3 length: 18 amino acids. CDR3 nucleotides: TGTGCCAGCAGCGGTAGGACTAGATTAGGGCAATCCTACAATGAGCAGTTCTTC. This encodes CASSGRTRLGQSYNEQFF.

This clone was seen at least ten times. This chain joins TRBV12-3 or TRBV12-4 and TRBJ2-1, with no clear D. V was cut by 6 bases and J by 2 bases, with 8 bases left in between. The CDR3 runs 13 residues. Here the CDR3 reads CASSPEAYNEQFF. Here the CDR3 DNA reads TGTGCCAGCAGCCCCGAAGCCTACAATGAGCAGTTCTTC.

The sample holds many counts of this clone. CDR3 DNA: TGTGCCAGTACTTGGGGAGCGGGAGGGCCGGATGAGCAGTTCTTC. Protein: CASTWGAGGPDEQFF. The genes are TRBV19 and TRBJ2-1; 10 nucleotides match TRBD2. Germline loops: CDR1 LNHDA, CDR2 SQIVND (reference sequence). V was clipped by 7 bases and J by 8 bases; unmatched bases: 11. CDR3 length: 15 residues.

Remarks on this clone: At one end the junction does not follow the germline gene, possibly because of a read error. The chain uses TRBV11-3 and TRBJ1-1; D might be TRBD1 (6 bases). CDR3 size: 14 residues. Germline lookup yields CDR1 SGHNT and CDR2 YENEEA. The DNA of the CDR3 is TGTTCCAGCAGCGCCGGTAGGGACATGTCTGAAGCTTTCTTT. Protein: CSSSAGRDMSEAFF.

The table lists this clone with many counts. Other DNA sequences in the sample encode the same CDR3. The J gene is TRBJ2-1, the V gene TRBV20-1, with a weak D call TRBD1 (6 bases). Germline assignment: CDR1 DFQATT and CDR2 SNEGSKA (reference sequence). Deletions cut 3 bases from V and 5 bases from J, with 17 bases between. This CDR3 has 15 amino acids. The CDR3 loop reads CSARELAGVHNEQFF. The CDR3 DNA is TGCAGTGCTAGGGAGTTGGCAGGGGTGCACAATGAGCAGTTCTTC.

This clone was detected ten times or more. V usage is TRBV6-5 and J usage is TRBJ2-1, with TRBD2 matching 15 bases. CDR3 length equals 17 residues. The trim removed 1 base at V and 6 bases at J, leaving 4 bases unmatched. Per the germline V gene, CDR1 is MNHEY and CDR2 is SVGAGI. CDR3 in amino acids: CASSYWGLAGGGNEQFF. As DNA, the CDR3 is TGTGCCAGCAGTTACTGGGGACTAGCGGGAGGTGGCAATGAGCAGTTCTTC.

Many counts were recorded for this clone. This chain connects TRBV12-3 or TRBV12-4 to TRBJ1-4, with 8 bases fitting TRBD1. The CDR3 loop spans 13 amino acids. V lost 8 bases to trimming and J lost 9 bases; unmatched junction nucleotides: 8. CDR3 DNA: TGTGCCAGCTCATCCAGGACAGGGAAAAAACTGTTTTTT. Protein sequence: CASSSRTGKKLFF.

This clone was detected many times. The V and J genes are TRBV20-1 and TRBJ1-5, with 10 nucleotides matching TRBD1. Germline V lookup: CDR1 DFQATT, CDR2 SNEGSKA (reference sequence). V trimming: 3 bases; J trimming: 4 bases; junction bases outside the gene matches: 3. This CDR3 comprises 14 residues. The CDR3 DNA reads TGCAGTGCTAGGTCGGGACAGGGGAATCAGCCCCAGCATTTT. Protein: CSARSGQGNQPQHF.

This clone was picked up many times. The rearrangement joins TRBV18 to TRBJ1-2; D is ambiguous. The V and J ends lost 3 bases and 5 bases respectively, with 10 bases between them. The germline V gene encodes CDR1 KGHSH and CDR2 LQKENI. The CDR3 runs 13 residues. The CDR3 reads CASSPGSLYGYTF. In DNA, the CDR3 is TGTGCCAGCTCACCCGGGAGCCTGTATGGCTACACCTTC.

This clone was counted at least ten times. The chain recombines TRBV19 with TRBJ2-4; no clear D gene. The CDR3 spans 13 residues. The V end lost 0 bases, the J end lost 5 bases, and 5 bases lay between the germline ends. Per germline, CDR1 LNHDA and CDR2 SQIVND (reference sequence). CDR3 sequence reads: CASSIDLENIQYF. The CDR3 bases are TGTGCCAGTAGTATAGATCTGGAAAACATTCAGTACTTC.

Many counts were recorded for this clone. This rearrangement joins TRBV6-2 or TRBV6-3 to TRBJ2-2; 13 nucleotides line up with TRBD2. The CDR3 has 16 amino acids. With V trimmed by 2 bases and J by 6 bases, 3 bases remained unmatched. The germline gives CDR1 MNHEY, CDR2 SVGEGT. The DNA for the CDR3 is TGTGCCAGCAGTTACGGGGGACTAGCGGGATCCGGGGAGCTGTTTTTT. Protein sequence: CASSYGGLAGSGELFF.

This clone was recorded at least ten times. The chain carries TRBV18 and TRBJ2-7, with a weak D call TRBD2 (5 bases). There are 15 residues in the CDR3. Trimming cost V 6 bases and J 0 bases, with 15 bases left between them. CDR1 is KGHSH, CDR2 LQKENI, per germline. In DNA form, the CDR3 reads TGTGCCAGCTCCTTAGAACTAGATAGCTCCTACGAGCAGTACTTC. Protein product: CASSLELDSSYEQYF.

This clone came up many times. CDR3 residues: CSFGTYEQYF. The CDR3 nucleotides read TGCAGTTTCGGTACCTACGAGCAGTACTTC. The chain is built from TRBV20-1 and TRBJ2-7; no clear D gene. V lost 8 bases, J lost 2 bases, and 7 bases lay in between. The CDR3 totals 10 residues. Germline CDR1 and CDR2: DFQATT and SNEGSKA (reference sequence).

The chain joins TRBV4-1 to TRBJ2-5; D is undetermined. V was shortened by 1 base and J by 4 bases, with 13 bases between the two germline ends. The CDR3 runs to 15 residues. CDR1 is MGHRA and CDR2 is YSYEKL in the germline V gene. The CDR3 here is CASSQAVTLGETQYF. Written as DNA, the CDR3 is TGCGCCAGCAGCCAAGCCGTGACTTTAGGAGAGACCCAGTACTTC.

The sample holds many counts of this clone. The chain employs TRBV7-3 and TRBJ1-1; no clear D gene. The CDR3 has 13 residues. Trimming took off 2 bases at V and 4 bases at J, with 8 bases between the two ends. Germline CDR1 and CDR2: SGHTA and FQGTGA. In nucleotides, the CDR3 is TGTGCCAGCAGCTTACCCCCCTCCACTGAAGCTTTCTTT. Translating it yields CASSLPPSTEAFF.

There are many counts of this clone. The V and J genes are TRBV20-1 and TRBJ1-5, with TRBD1 matching over 7 bases. J was trimmed by 0 bases and V by 2 bases; bases with no gene match: 4. Per germline, CDR1 DFQATT and CDR2 SNEGSKA (reference sequence). The CDR3 loop spans 15 amino acids. The CDR3: CSARPGTDSNQPQHF. DNA of the CDR3: TGCAGTGCTAGACCCGGGACAGATAGCAATCAGCCCCAGCATTTT.

This clone was found many times. The chain is built from TRBV20-1 and TRBJ1-1; D ambiguous. Germline V lookup: CDR1 DFQATT, CDR2 SNEGSKA (reference sequence). This CDR3 is built from 16 residues. V was pared by 4 bases and J by 2 bases, with 20 bases between. CDR3 amino acids: CSATTWKGGLNTEAFF. CDR3 bases: TGCAGTGCTACCACATGGAAGGGAGGGTTAAACACTGAAGCTTTCTTT.